This T cell receptor beta chain is from a study of yellow fever vaccine responses in identical twins. The ends were cut back, 7 bases at V and 4 bases at J, with 31 bases in the middle. CDR1 LGHNT and CDR2 FRNRAP come from the germline V gene. The CDR3 consists of 19 residues. A note on this clonotype: Its antigen is not known.

TCRdb itself ran the RT-PCR reads through MiXCR, one entry per CDR3 protein. This table holds approximately 18,000 distinct CDR3 sequences, less than 75% found once. Study-wide results and caveats: Vaccine T cell responses of twins reportedly seemed partly convergent and partly personalized.

The starting material was T cells from blood (PBMCs), unsorted or a sorted subset (not recorded which), obtained before or after yellow fever vaccination (not recorded which). This chain links TRBV12-5 with TRBJ1-2, with D maybe TRBD1 (6 bases). This TCR came from a woman aged 18-30 years who received the yellow fever vaccine. The chain's CDR3 is CASALMTGEVLLPFYGYTF. CDR3 DNA: TGTGCTAGTGCTCTAATGACAGGCGAGGTCTTGTTACCATTCTATGGCTACACCTTC.